Each of the 9 T cell receptor beta chains below was sequenced from the same sample in a study of T-cell reconstitution after alpha-beta-depleted transplantation in children. The authors prepared the TCRbeta library with unique molecular identifiers. TCRdb called the PCR reads again in MiXCR, with one record for every CDR3 protein. The table includes about 60,000 distinct CDR3 sequences, 40% to 55% detected once. The starting material was PBMCs, mostly from graft donor cells, obtained 360 days after TCRalphabeta/CD19-depleted stem cell transplant. Source of these receptors: a male patient between 5 and 17 years old who had a stem cell transplant for acute lymphoblastic leukemia, so the T cells may come from the graft donor.

This clonotype was counted between two and nine times. This sequence joins TRBV12-3 or TRBV12-4 and TRBJ2-2; 7 bases align to TRBD1. The CDR3 spans 15 residues. Unmatched junction bases numbered 7, after V lost 6 bases and J lost 3 bases. CDR3 in amino acids: CASSPGTAYTGELFF. The CDR3 DNA reads TGTGCCAGCAGCCCCGGGACAGCTTACACCGGGGAGCTGTTTTTT.

The J gene is TRBJ2-2, the V gene TRBV7-3, with D uncertain. Trimming took 4 bases from V and 8 from J, leaving 14 bases between them. From germline, CDR1 is SGHTA and CDR2 FQGTGA. The CDR3 spans 14 residues. The CDR3 reads CASSSDPLMGELFF. CDR3 sequence (DNA): TGTGCCAGCAGCTCGGACCCCCTGATGGGGGAGCTGTTTTTT. The variable domain in full, completed from reference TRBV7-3 and TRBJ2-2, reads GAGVSQTPSNKVTEKGKYVELRCDPISGHTALYWYRQSLGQGPEFLIYFQGTGAADDSGLPNDRFFAVRPEGSVSTLKIQRTERGDSAVYLCASSSDPLMGELFFGEGSRLTVL.

This clonotype has a single count. The chain links TRBV7-9 to TRBJ1-2; no clear D gene. The germline V gene encodes CDR1 SEHNR and CDR2 FQNEAQ (reference sequence). The CDR3 runs 13 residues. The V end was cut by 4 bases, the J end by 2 bases, with 8 bases between. This CDR3 reads CASSSTQNYGYTF. CDR3 coding DNA: TGTGCCAGCAGCTCGACACAAAACTATGGCTACACCTTC. Full variable domain (missing parts from reference TRBV7-9 and TRBJ1-2): DTGVSQNPRHKITKRGQNVTFRCDPISEHNRLYWYRQTLGQGPEFLTYFQNEAQLEKSRLLSDRFSAERPKGSFSTLEIQRTEQGDSAMYLCASSSTQNYGYTFGSGTRLTVV.

V and J are TRBV20-1 and TRBJ2-5, with 8 bases that match TRBD1. With 3 bases clipped from V and 4 bases from J, the junction kept 10 bases outside the gene matches. Germline CDR1 reads DFQATT; CDR2 reads SNEGSKA (reference sequence). The CDR3 has 15 amino acids. Written as DNA, the CDR3 is TGCAGTGCTAGCGCGACAGGGGTAGAGAGAGAGACCCAGTACTTC. This codes for CSASATGVERETQYF.

J is TRBJ2-3 and V is TRBV7-2; D tentatively reads TRBD1 or TRBD2 (6 bases each). Between the trimmed V and J ends, which lost 3 bases and 1 base, there was a span of 8 bases. The CDR3 is 14 amino acids. Germline V lookup: CDR1 SGHTA, CDR2 FQGNSA. The CDR3, as DNA: TGTGCCAGCAGCTTCGGGGGCCGCACAGATACGCAGTATTTT. Translating it yields CASSFGGRTDTQYF.

This chain connects TRBV10-3 to TRBJ2-3; perhaps TRBD1 as D (6 bases). From germline, CDR1 is ENHRY and CDR2 SYGVKD. V was shortened by 0 bases and J by 3 bases, with 16 bases between the two germline ends. CDR3 length equals 17 residues. The CDR3 region is CAISESKEQGGTDTQYF. CDR3 DNA sequence: TGTGCCATCAGTGAGTCTAAGGAACAGGGTGGGACAGATACGCAGTATTTT.

The genes are TRBV7-2 and TRBJ1-1; no clear D. Germline V gene lookup returns CDR1 SGHTA and CDR2 FQGNSA. The V gene lost 1 base and the J gene lost 4 bases, with 10 bases spanning the gap. The CDR3 has 14 amino acids. The chain's CDR3 is CASSLEQTATEAFF. The CDR3 coding sequence is TGTGCCAGCAGCTTAGAACAGACCGCCACTGAAGCTTTCTTT.

The rearrangement uses TRBV7-3 and TRBJ2-1, with 10 bases matching TRBD2. V trimming: 4 bases; J trimming: 7 bases; junction bases outside the gene matches: 10. Germline loops: CDR1 SGHTA, CDR2 FQGTGA. CDR3 size: 16 residues. CDR3 protein: CASSSYPSGSVNEQFF. CDR3 in DNA: TGTGCCAGCAGCTCCTACCCTAGCGGGAGCGTGAATGAGCAGTTCTTC.

This clonotype came up many times. This chain links TRBV27 with TRBJ2-7, with D tentatively TRBD1 (5 bases). The germline V and J ends were trimmed by 4 bases and 3 bases, with 10 bases remaining between them. The CDR3 extends over 13 amino acids. Germline lookup yields CDR1 MNHEY and CDR2 SMNVEV (reference sequence). CDR3 residues: CASSWKGVYEQYF. CDR3 coding DNA: TGTGCCAGCAGTTGGAAAGGGGTCTACGAGCAGTACTTC.